This T cell receptor (beta chain) was sequenced during a study of T cell responses to AZD1222 COVID-19 vaccine. Second-dose groups at about 4 or about 12 weeks were pooled. Measured with immunoSEQ multiplex PCR; TCRdb has only the in-frame clones, and not every one. The table lists 180,000 or so clones, around 92% of them singletons, with approximately 1.2% in the top ten. V shed 6 bases, J shed 8 bases, and the junction held 15 bases outside the gene matches. Germline assignment: CDR1 MDHEN and CDR2 SYDVKM. The CDR3 sequence is 15 residues long. Study-level results: Repertoires were sampled only after the peak T cell response. White British ancestry dominated among donors, who included more females, and clonal diversity was possibly underestimated.

As to this clone: Its cognate antigen is unknown.

The source of this sequence is an adult who received the AZD1222 COVID-19 vaccine. This chain uses TRBV28 with TRBJ1-2, with 7 bases identical to TRBD1. The sequences come from peripheral blood, collected 28 days after the second AZD1222 dose. The CDR3 DNA is TGTGCCAGCAGACCCGGGACAGCGAGGAGTAAGGGCTACACCTTC. This sequence encodes CASRPGTARSKGYTF.